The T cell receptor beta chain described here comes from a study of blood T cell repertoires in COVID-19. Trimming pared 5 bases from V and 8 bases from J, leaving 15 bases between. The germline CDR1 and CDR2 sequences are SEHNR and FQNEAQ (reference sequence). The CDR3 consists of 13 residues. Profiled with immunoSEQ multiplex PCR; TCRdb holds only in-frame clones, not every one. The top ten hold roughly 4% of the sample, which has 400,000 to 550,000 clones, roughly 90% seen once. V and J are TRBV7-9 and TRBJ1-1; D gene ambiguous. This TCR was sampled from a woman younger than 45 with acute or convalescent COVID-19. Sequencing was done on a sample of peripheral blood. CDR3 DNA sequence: TGTGCCAGCAGCCGGTCCCAACAGAAAGAAGCTTTCTTT. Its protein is CASSRSQQKEAFF.